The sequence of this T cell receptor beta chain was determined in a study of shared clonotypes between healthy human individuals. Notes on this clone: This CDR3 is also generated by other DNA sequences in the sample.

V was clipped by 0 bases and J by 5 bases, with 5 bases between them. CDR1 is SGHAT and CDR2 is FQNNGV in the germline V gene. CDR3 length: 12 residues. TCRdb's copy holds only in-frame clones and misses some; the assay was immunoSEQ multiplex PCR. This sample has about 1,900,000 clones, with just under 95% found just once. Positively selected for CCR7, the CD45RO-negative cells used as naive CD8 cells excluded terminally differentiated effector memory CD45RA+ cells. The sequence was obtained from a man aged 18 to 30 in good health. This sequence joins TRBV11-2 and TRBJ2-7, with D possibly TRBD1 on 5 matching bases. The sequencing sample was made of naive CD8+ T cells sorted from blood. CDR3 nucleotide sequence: TGTGCCAGCAGCTTAGACAGGGACGAGCAGTACTTC. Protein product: CASSLDRDEQYF.